Listed below are T cell receptor beta chains from one sample, sequenced in a study of blood T cell repertoires in COVID-19. Clones were sequenced by immunoSEQ multiplex PCR, and TCRdb holds only the in-frame ones, with some missing. This table has roughly 86,000 clones, about 80% appearing once. The sample consisted of peripheral blood. Every receptor here comes from a man in his sixties with acute or convalescent COVID-19. Each CDR3 is given with its conserved first and last residue. D genes are given only for firm matches. Size is stated for part of the rows, as once, few or many counts, or as a class when the clone is expanded.

D: TRBD1; V: TRBV12-3/TRBV12-4; size: -; J: TRBJ1-2; DNA: TGTGCCAGCAGACCCGGGACAGGGGATGGCTACACCTTC; CDR3: CASRPGTGDGYTF
D: -; V: TRBV4-1; size: -; J: TRBJ2-3; DNA: TGCGCCAGCAGCCAAGTCTTTAGCTTCACAGATACGCAGTATTTT; CDR3: CASSQVFSFTDTQYF
D: TRBD2; V: TRBV5-1; size: few; J: TRBJ2-2; DNA: TGCGCCAGCAGCTTGAGCGGGGGGCTTACGAACACCGGGGAGCTGTTTTTT; CDR3: CASSLSGGLTNTGELFF
D: -; V: TRBV5-4; size: once; J: TRBJ1-5; DNA: TGTGCCAGCAGCCGCGTCCCCAATCAGCCCCAGCATTTT; CDR3: CASSRVPNQPQHF
D: -; V: TRBV2; size: once; J: TRBJ2-3; DNA: TGTGCCAGCAGTCTTATGGCGGCTAGCAACGCAGATACGCAGTATTTT; CDR3: CASSLMAASNADTQYF
D: -; V: TRBV6-1; size: -; J: TRBJ2-7; DNA: TGTGCCAGCAGTGAATGGGCGTCCTACGAGCAGTACTTC; CDR3: CASSEWASYEQYF
D: -; V: TRBV6-5; size: -; J: TRBJ1-2; DNA: TGTGCCAGCAGTTATTACAACAGGGTTAACTATGGCTACACCTTC; CDR3: CASSYYNRVNYGYTF
D: -; V: TRBV19; size: -; J: TRBJ1-1; DNA: TGTGCCAGTAGGGAGGGTGAAGCTTTCTTT; CDR3: CASREGEAFF
D: -; V: TRBV29-1; size: -; J: TRBJ1-1; DNA: TGCAGCGTTGAAGTGGGGAGTAGCACTGAAGCTTTCTTT; CDR3: CSVEVGSSTEAFF
D: TRBD2; V: TRBV7-6; size: -; J: TRBJ2-1; DNA: TGTGCCAGCAGCCAACAACTAGCGGGGGGCCGTTCGCAGTTCTTC; CDR3: CASSQQLAGGRSQFF
D: -; V: TRBV12-3/TRBV12-4; size: -; J: TRBJ1-5; DNA: TGTGCCAGCAGCCCGGGGGGTAGCCAGCCCCAGCATTTT; CDR3: CASSPGGSQPQHF
D: TRBD1; V: TRBV14; size: many; J: TRBJ2-1; DNA: TGTGCCAGCAGCCAGATCCCGGGACAGGGAGACAATGAGCAGTTCTTC; CDR3: CASSQIPGQGDNEQFF
D: TRBD1; V: TRBV25-1; size: -; J: TRBJ2-5; DNA: TGTGCCAGCAGTGAAGGGGACAGGGAGACCCAGTACTTC; CDR3: CASSEGDRETQYF
D: TRBD1; V: TRBV29-1; size: few; J: TRBJ1-2; DNA: TGCAGCGTACGGACAGGGTTGTACTATGGCTACACCTTC; CDR3: CSVRTGLYYGYTF
D: -; V: TRBV11-2; size: once; J: TRBJ1-5; DNA: TGTGCCAGCAGCCCAAACGTGAGGCAGCCCCAGCATTTT; CDR3: CASSPNVRQPQHF